The 7 T cell receptor beta chains below all came from one sample that was sequenced in a study of blood T cell repertoires in COVID-19. Method: immunoSEQ multiplex PCR; TCRdb's copy keeps in-frame clones and lacks some. Of 140,000 or so clones in the sample, around 80% were seen once. The sequencing sample was made of peripheral blood. The receptors shown here come from a man aged 70-80 years who had recovered from COVID-19.

The chain recombines TRBV27 with TRBJ2-7; possible D gene TRBD1, 5 bases. Germline loops: CDR1 MNHEY, CDR2 SMNVEV (reference sequence). The CDR3 extends over 16 amino acids. The V end lost 4 bases, the J end lost 1 base, and 17 bases lay between the germline ends. The CDR3 loop is CASSSPSTERSYEQYF. In DNA, the CDR3 is TGTGCCAGCAGTTCACCGTCGACAGAGAGGTCCTACGAGCAGTACTTC.

The chain uses TRBV28 and TRBJ1-4; TRBD1 aligns across 7 bases. The CDR3 has 15 residues. Germline CDR1 MDHEN, CDR2 SYDVKM. V shed 2 bases and J 4 bases; nucleotides not matched to a gene: 4. The CDR3 is CASSLVQGSNEKLFF. In DNA form, the CDR3 reads TGTGCCAGCAGTTTAGTACAGGGGAGTAATGAAAAACTGTTTTTT.

The V call is TRBV29-1, the J call TRBJ2-3, with TRBD2 as a possible D gene (6 bases). The V end lost 4 bases, the J end lost 2 bases, and 19 bases lay between the germline ends. This CDR3 contains 16 residues. Germline V CDR1 and CDR2: SQVTM, ANQGSEA. In nucleotides, the CDR3 is TGCAGCGTTGGGGGTCAGGGTAGCGGCTTCACAGATACGCAGTATTTT. Translation gives CSVGGQGSGFTDTQYF.

This chain connects TRBV5-6 to TRBJ1-2; no definite D call. The CDR3 is 11 residues long. Trimming took off 7 bases at V and 6 bases at J, with 10 bases between the two ends. From germline, CDR1 is SGHDT and CDR2 YYEEEE. This CDR3 is CASPPADGYTF. Here the CDR3 DNA reads TGTGCCAGCCCCCCCGCGGATGGCTACACCTTC.

J is TRBJ2-1 and V is TRBV19, with 10 bases identical to TRBD2. CDR3 length: 18 amino acids. CDR1 and CDR2 (germline): LNHDA, SQIVND (reference sequence). With V trimmed by 3 bases and J by 0 bases, 8 bases remained unmatched. The CDR3 region has the DNA TGTGCCAGTAGTATTTTTAGGACTAGCGGACCCTCCTACAATGAGCAGTTCTTC. Translating gives CASSIFRTSGPSYNEQFF.

This clone occurred a few times. The chain is built from TRBV27 and TRBJ2-7, with TRBD1 as a possible D gene (7 bases). Germline CDR1 MNHEY, CDR2 SMNVEV (reference sequence). The ends were cut back, 2 bases at V and 3 bases at J, with 11 bases in the middle. The CDR3 has 14 residues. The CDR3 protein is CASSLIQGGYEQYF. In nucleotides, the CDR3 is TGTGCCAGCAGTTTAATCCAGGGGGGCTACGAGCAGTACTTC.

The rearrangement joins TRBV7-9 to TRBJ1-1; D is possibly TRBD1 (6 bases). CDR1 and CDR2 (germline): SEHNR, FQNEAQ (reference sequence). The germline V and J ends were trimmed by 8 bases and 6 bases, with 16 bases remaining between them. This CDR3 region has 13 residues. This CDR3 is CASSTGFGAEAFF. The CDR3 nucleotides are TGTGCCAGCTCAACAGGGTTTGGCGCTGAAGCTTTCTTT.